Included here is one T cell receptor (beta chain) sequence, with context. Antigen unknown. The sample comes from a study of T cell repertoires in cytomegalovirus infection. The wider study: Evidence of both CMV infection and a matching HLA type came from public TCR beta signatures. Study-wide points: Carriage of CMV together with the relevant HLA was identifiable through cumulative public TCR beta family frequency. HLA-C-restricted CMV clonotypes gave the most frequent clonotype in two of eight donors.

V shed 1 base and J shed 3 bases, with 10 bases lying between them. From germline, CDR1 is LGHNA and CDR2 YNFKEQ. The CDR3 contains 15 residues. TCRdb passed the reads through MiXCR, listing each CDR3 protein once. This table has about 600,000 distinct CDR3 sequences, around 24% appearing once. Material for sequencing was CD8+ T cells from PBMCs. The receptor comes from a human donor in good health (CMV status not recorded). Some clones in this sample may be carry-over from other donors' samples. The gene calls are TRBV4-2 and TRBJ2-1; D gene uncertain. The chain's CDR3 is CASSQVSNNYNEQFF. The CDR3 DNA sequence: TGTGCCAGCAGCCAAGTTAGTAATAACTACAATGAGCAGTTCTTC.